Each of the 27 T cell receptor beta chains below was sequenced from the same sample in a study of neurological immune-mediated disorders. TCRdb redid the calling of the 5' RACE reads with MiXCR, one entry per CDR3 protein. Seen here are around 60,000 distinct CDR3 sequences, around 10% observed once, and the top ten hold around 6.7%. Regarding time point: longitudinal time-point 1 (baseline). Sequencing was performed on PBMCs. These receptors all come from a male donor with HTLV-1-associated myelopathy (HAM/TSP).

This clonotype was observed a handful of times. The CDR3 DNA follows: TGTGCCAGCAGCTTAGTTAAGACAGGGCTCCAACATAATTCTGAAAAACTGTTTTTT. This codes for CASSLVKTGLQHNSEKLFF. The chain couples TRBV7-2 to TRBJ1-4, with 7 bases that match TRBD1. Germline-derived CDR1 and CDR2 are SGHTA and FQGNSA. The CDR3 is 19 residues long. J gave up 7 bases and V 1 base, and 18 bases lay outside the gene matches.

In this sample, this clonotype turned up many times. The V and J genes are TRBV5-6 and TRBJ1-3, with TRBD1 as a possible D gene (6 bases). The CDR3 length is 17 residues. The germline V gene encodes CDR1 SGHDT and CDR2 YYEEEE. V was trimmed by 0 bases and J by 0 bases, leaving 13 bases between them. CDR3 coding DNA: TGTGCCAGCAGCTTGGATACAGGGTGGAACTCTGGAAACACCATATATTTT. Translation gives CASSLDTGWNSGNTIYF.

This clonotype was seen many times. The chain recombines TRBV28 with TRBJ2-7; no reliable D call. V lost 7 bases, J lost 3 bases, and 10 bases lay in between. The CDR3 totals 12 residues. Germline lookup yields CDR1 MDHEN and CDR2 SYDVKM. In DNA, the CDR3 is TGTGCCAGCAAGACTGCACTCTACGAGCAGTACTTC. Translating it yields CASKTALYEQYF. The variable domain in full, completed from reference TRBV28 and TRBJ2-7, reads DVKVTQSSRYLVKRTGEKVFLECVQDMDHENMFWYRQDPGLGLRLIYFSYDVKMKEKGDIPEGYSVSREKKERFSLILESASTNQTSMYLCASKTALYEQYFGPGTRLTVT.

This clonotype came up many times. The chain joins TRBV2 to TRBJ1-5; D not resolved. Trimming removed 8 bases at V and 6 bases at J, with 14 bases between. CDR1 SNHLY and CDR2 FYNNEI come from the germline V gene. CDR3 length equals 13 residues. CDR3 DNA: TGTGCCAGCCGAGTTGGTCTCTCTCAGCCCCAGCATTTT. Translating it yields CASRVGLSQPQHF.

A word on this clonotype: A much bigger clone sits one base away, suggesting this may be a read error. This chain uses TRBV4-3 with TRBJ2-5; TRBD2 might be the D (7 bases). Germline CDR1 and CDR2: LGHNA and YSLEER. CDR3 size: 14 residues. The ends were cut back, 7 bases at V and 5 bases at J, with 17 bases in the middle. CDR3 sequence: CASTRMGGGETQYF. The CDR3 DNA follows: TGCGCCAGCACCCGTATGGGGGGGGGCGAGACCCAGTACTTC.

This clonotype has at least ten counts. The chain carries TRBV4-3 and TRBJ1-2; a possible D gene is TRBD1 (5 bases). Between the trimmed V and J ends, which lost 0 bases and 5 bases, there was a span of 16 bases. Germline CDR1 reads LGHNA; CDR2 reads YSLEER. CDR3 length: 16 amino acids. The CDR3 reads CASSQEVVGVGYGYTF. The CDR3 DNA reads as TGCGCCAGCAGCCAAGAGGTCGTAGGGGTAGGGTATGGCTACACCTTC.

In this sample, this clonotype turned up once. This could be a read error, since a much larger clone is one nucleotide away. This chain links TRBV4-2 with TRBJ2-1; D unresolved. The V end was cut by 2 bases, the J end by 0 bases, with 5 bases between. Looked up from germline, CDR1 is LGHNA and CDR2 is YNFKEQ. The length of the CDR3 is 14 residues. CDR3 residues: CASSQLNSYNEQFF. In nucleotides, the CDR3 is TGTGCCAGCAGCCAACTAAACTCCTACAATGAGCAGTTCTTC.

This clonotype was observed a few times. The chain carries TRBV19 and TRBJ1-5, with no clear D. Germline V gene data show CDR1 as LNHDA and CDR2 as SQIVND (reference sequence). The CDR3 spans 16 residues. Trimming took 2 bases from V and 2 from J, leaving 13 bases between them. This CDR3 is CASSIRTVGGNQPQHF. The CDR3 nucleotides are TGTGCCAGTAGTATAAGAACAGTGGGAGGCAATCAGCCCCAGCATTTT.

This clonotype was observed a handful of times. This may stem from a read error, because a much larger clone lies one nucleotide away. The DNA for the CDR3 is TGTGCCAGCAGCTTCTGGGGAGGCGACTACAATGAGCAGTTCTTC. Protein sequence: CASSFWGGDYNEQFF. This chain links TRBV5-5 with TRBJ2-1, with a weak D call TRBD2 (6 bases). This CDR3 region has 15 residues. V was clipped by 2 bases and J by 3 bases, with 12 bases between them. Germline CDR1 is SGHKS and CDR2 is YYEKEE (reference sequence).

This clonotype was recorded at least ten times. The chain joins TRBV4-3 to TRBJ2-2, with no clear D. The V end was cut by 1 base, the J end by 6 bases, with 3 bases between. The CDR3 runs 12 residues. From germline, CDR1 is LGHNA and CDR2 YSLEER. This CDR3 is CASSQAAGELFF. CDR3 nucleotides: TGCGCCAGCAGCCAAGCGGCCGGGGAGCTGTTTTTT.

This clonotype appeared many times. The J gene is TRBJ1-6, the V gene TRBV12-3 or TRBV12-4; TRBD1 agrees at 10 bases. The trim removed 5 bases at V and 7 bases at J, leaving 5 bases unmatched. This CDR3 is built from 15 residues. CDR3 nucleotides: TGTGCCAGCAGTCCCCGGGACAGGGGAAATTCACCCCTCCACTTT. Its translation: CASSPRDRGNSPLHF.

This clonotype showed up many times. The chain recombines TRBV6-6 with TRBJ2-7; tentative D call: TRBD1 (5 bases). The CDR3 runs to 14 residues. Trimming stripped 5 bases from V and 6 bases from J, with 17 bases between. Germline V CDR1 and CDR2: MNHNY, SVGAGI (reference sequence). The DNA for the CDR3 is TGTGCCAGCAGTGGGGCCCTCCCCGCCAGCGAGCAGTACTTC. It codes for CASSGALPASEQYF.

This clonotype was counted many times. CDR3 residues: CASSPQGASTDTQYF. CDR3 DNA: TGCGCCAGCAGCCCCCAGGGGGCTAGCACAGATACGCAGTATTTT. The chain joins TRBV5-1 to TRBJ2-3, with TRBD1 matching 8 bases. CDR1 is SGHRS, CDR2 YFSETQ, per germline. CDR3 length: 15 residues. After removal of 4 bases from V and 0 bases from J, the junction contained 4 bases not matched to a gene.

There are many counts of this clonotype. CDR3: CASRVLGQGTTEAFF. The CDR3 bases are TGTGCCAGCAGAGTCCTGGGGCAGGGGACCACTGAAGCTTTCTTT. V gene TRBV12-3 or TRBV12-4 combines with J gene TRBJ1-1; possibly TRBD1 for D (6 bases). The CDR3 has 15 residues. Trimming removed 6 bases from V and 4 bases from J, with 18 bases in between.

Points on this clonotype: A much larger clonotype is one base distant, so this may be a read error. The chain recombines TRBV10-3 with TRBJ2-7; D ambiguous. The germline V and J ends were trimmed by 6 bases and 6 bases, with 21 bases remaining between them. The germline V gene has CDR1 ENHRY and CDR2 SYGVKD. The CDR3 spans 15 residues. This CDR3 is CAISQVPGQGLEQYF. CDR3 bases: TGTGCCATCAGCCAGGTACCCGGCCAAGGGCTCGAGCAGTACTTC.

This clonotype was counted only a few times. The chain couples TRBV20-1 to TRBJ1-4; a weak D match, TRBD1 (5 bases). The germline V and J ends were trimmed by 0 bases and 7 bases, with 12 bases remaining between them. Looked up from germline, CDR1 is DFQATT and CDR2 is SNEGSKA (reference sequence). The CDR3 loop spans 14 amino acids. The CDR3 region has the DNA TGCAGTGCTAGAGATCCTTGGGGGATTGAAAAACTGTTTTTT. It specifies CSARDPWGIEKLFF.

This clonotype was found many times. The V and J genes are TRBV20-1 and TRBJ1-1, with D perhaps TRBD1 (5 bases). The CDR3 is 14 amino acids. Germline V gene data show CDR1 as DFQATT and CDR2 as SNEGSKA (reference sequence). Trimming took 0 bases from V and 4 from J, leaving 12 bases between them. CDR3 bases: TGCAGTGCTAGAGACGGACACCGGACCACTGAAGCTTTCTTT. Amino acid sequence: CSARDGHRTTEAFF.

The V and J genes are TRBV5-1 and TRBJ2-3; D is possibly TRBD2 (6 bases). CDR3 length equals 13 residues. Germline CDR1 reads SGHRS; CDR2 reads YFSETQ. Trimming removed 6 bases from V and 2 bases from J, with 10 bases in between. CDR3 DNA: TGCGCCAGCATGAGGAGGGCCACAGATACGCAGTATTTT. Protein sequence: CASMRRATDTQYF.

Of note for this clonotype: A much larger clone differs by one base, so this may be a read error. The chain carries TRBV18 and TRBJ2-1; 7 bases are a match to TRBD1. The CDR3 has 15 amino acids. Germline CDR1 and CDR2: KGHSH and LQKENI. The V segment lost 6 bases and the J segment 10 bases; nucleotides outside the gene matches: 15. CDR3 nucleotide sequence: TGTGCCAGCTCCCCCCCCCGGGACAGCCGTGACGAGCAGTTCTTC. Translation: CASSPPRDSRDEQFF. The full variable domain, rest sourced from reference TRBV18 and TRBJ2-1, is NAGVMQNPRHLVRRRGQEARLRCSPMKGHSHVYWYRQLPEEGLKFMVYLQKENIIDESGMPKERFSAEFPKEGPSILRIQQVVRGDSAAYFCASSPPRDSRDEQFFGPGTRLTVL.

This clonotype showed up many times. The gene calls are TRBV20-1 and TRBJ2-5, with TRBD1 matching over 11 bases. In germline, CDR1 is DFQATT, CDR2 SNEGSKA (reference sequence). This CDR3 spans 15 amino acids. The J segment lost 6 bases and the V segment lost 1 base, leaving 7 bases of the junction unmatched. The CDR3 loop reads CSARAAGTGGKTQYF. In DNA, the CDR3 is TGCAGTGCTAGAGCCGCCGGGACAGGGGGAAAGACCCAGTACTTC.

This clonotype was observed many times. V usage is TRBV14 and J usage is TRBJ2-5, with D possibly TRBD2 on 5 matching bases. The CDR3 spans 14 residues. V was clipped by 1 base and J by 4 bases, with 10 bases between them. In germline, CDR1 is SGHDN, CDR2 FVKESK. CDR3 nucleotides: TGTGCCAGCAGCCAAGTGAGCGGCGGAGAGACCCAGTACTTC. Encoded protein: CASSQVSGGETQYF. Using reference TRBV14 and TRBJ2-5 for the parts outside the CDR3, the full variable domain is EAGVTQFPSHSVIEKGQTVTLRCDPISGHDNLYWYRRVMGKEIKFLLHFVKESKQDESGMPNNRFLAERTGGTYSTLKVQPAELEDSGVYFCASSQVSGGETQYFGPGTRLLVL.

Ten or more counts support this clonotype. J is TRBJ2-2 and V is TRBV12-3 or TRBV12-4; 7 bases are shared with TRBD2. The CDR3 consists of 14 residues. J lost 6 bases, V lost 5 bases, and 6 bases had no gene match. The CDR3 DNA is TGTGCCAGCAGTCCCGTTGGGGGGGCCGGGGAGCTGTTTTTT. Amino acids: CASSPVGGAGELFF.

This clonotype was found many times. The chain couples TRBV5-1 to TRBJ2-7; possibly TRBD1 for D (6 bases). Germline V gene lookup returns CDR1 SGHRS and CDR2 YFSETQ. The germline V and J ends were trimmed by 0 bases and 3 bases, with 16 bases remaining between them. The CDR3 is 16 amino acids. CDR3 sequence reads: CASSLAGTRTDYEQYF. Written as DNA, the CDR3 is TGCGCCAGCAGCTTGGCCGGCACCCGGACAGACTACGAGCAGTACTTC.

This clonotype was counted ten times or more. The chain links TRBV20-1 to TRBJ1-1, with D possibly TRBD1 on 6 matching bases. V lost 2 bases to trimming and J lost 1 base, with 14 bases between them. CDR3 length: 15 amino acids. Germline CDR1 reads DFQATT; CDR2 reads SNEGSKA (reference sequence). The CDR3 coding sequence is TGCAGTGCTAGAAATCTCGGACAGTCGAACACTGAAGCTTTCTTT. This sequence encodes CSARNLGQSNTEAFF.

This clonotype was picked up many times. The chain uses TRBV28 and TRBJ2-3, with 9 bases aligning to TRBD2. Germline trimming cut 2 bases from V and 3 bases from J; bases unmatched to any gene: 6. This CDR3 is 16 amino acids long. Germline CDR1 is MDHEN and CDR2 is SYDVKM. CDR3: CASSLIRRGGTDTQYF. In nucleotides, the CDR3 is TGTGCCAGCAGTTTAATACGGCGGGGGGGAACAGATACGCAGTATTTT.

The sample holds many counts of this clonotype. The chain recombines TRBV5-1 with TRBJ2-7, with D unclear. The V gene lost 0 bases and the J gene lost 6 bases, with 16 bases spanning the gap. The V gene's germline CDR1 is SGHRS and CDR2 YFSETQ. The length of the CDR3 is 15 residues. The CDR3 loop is CASSLALSVTSEQYF. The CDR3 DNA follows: TGCGCCAGCAGCTTGGCCCTATCCGTTACCTCCGAGCAGTACTTC.

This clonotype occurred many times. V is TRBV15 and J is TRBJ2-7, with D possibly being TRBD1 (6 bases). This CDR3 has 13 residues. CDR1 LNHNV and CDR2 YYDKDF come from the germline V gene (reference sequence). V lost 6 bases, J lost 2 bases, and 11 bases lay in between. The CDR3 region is CATSRTAAYEQYF. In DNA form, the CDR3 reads TGTGCCACCAGTCGGACAGCAGCCTACGAGCAGTACTTC.